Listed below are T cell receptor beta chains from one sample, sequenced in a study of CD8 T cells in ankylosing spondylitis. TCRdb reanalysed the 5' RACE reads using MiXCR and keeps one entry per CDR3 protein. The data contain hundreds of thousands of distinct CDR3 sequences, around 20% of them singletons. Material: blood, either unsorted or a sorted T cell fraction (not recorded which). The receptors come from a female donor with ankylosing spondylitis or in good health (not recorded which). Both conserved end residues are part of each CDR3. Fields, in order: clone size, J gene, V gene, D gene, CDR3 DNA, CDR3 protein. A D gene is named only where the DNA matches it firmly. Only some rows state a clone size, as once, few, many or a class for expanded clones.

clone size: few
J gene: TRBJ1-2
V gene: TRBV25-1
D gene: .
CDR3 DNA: TGTGCCAGCCCCCTTGGGGAAGGCTACACCTTC
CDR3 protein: CASPLGEGYTF

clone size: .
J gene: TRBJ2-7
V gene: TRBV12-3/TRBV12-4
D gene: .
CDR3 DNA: TGTGCCAGCAGGGAGGCTTCCCGAGGGGAGCAGTACTTC
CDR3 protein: CASREASRGEQYF

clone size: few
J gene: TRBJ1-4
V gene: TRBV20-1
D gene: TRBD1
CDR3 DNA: TGCAGTGCTAGAGGGACAGGTGAAAAACTGTTTTTT
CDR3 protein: CSARGTGEKLFF

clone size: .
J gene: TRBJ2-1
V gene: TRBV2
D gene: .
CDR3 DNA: TGTGCCAGCAGTGAGTCAGGAAAACCCTACAATGAGCAGTTCTTC
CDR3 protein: CASSESGKPYNEQFF

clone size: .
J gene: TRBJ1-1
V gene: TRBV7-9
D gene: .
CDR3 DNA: TGTGCCAGCAGCTTATTAAGGGACGGAAAAGCTTTCTTT
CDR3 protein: CASSLLRDGKAFF

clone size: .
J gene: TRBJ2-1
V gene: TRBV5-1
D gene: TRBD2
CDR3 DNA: TGCGCCAGCAGCACTTCCGGGACTAGTGGCTACAATGAGCAGTTCTTC
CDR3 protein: CASSTSGTSGYNEQFF

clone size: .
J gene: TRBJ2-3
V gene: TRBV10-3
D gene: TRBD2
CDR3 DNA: TGTGCCATCTCCGGGACTAGCGGGAGGGGGGATACGCAGTATTTT
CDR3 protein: CAISGTSGRGDTQYF

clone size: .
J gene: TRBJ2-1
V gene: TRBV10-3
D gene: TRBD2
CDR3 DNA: TGTGCCATCAAGCTAGCGGGAGAAGGTGAGCAGTTCTTC
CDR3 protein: CAIKLAGEGEQFF

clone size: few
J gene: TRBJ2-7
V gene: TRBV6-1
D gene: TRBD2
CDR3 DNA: TGTGCCAGCAGTGAAGTACTCATCAGCGGGAGGCTGTACGAGCAGTACTTC
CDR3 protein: CASSEVLISGRLYEQYF

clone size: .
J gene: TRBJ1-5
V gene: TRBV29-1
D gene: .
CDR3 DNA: TGCAGCGTTCCCGGGAGTGGCAATCAGCCCCAGCATTTT
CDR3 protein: CSVPGSGNQPQHF

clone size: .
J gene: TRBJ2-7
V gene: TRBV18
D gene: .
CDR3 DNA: TGTGCCAGCTCACCAAGGACAAACCGCTACGAGCAGTACTTC
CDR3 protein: CASSPRTNRYEQYF

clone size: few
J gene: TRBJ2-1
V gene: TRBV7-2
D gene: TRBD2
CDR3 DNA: TGTGCCAGCAGCACCCAGCGGGGGGATGAGCAGTTCTTC
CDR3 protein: CASSTQRGDEQFF

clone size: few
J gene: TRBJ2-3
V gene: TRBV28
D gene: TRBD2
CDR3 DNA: TGTGCCAGCAGCCCTAGCGGGAAGGCAACAGATACGCAGTATTTT
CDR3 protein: CASSPSGKATDTQYF

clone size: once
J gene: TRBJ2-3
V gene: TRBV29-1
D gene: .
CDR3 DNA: TGCAGCGTACGGACAACTAGCACAGATACGCAGTATTTT
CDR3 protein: CSVRTTSTDTQYF

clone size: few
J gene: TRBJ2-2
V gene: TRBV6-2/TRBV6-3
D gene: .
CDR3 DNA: TGTGCCAGCAGTTACTCGAAGGGGACCGGGGAGCTGTTTTTT
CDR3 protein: CASSYSKGTGELFF

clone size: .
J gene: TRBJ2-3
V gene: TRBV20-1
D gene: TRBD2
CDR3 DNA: TGCAGTGCCCTAAGGCGGGAGGGCCCGACAGATACGCAGTATTTT
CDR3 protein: CSALRREGPTDTQYF

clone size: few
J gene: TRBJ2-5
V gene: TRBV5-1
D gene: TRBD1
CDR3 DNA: TGCGCCAGCAGTTCGGGACAGTTCCAAGAGACCCAGTACTTC
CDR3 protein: CASSSGQFQETQYF

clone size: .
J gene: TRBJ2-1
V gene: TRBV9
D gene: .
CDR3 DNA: TGTGCCAGCAGCCCACGACAGGTGAGGGATGAGCAGTTCTTC
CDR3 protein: CASSPRQVRDEQFF

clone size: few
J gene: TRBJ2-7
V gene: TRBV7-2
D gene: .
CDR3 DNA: TGTGCCAGCAGCTTAGGTGGGAGCTCGTCCTACTACGAGCAGTACTTC
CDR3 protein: CASSLGGSSSYYEQYF

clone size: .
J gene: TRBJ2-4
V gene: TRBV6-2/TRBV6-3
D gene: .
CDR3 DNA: TGTGCCAGCAGTTACCATCGACAGGGAGGATCCAAAAACATTCAGTACTTC
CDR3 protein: CASSYHRQGGSKNIQYF

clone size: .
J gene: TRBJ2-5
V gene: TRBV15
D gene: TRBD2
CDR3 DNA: TGTGCCACCAGCCGTGGCCGGGGGGTACAAGAGACCCAGTACTTC
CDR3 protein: CATSRGRGVQETQYF

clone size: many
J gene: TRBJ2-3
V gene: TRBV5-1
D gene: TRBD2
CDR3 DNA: TGCGCCAGCAGCCGGAGCGGGAGTTTGGGAGATACGCAGTATTTT
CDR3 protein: CASSRSGSLGDTQYF

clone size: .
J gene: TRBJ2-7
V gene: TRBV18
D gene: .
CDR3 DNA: TGTGCCAGCTCACCACGGCAGACTTCCTACGAGCAGTACTTC
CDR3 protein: CASSPRQTSYEQYF

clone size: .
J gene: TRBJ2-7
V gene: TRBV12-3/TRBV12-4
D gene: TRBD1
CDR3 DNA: TGTGCCAGCAGCACCATCAACAGGGGACGATACGAGCAGTACTTC
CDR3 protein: CASSTINRGRYEQYF

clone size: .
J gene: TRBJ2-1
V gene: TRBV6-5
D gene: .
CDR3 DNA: TGTGCCAGCAGTTACGAGTCTAGCGCATCGGGAAATGAGCAGTTCTTC
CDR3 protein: CASSYESSASGNEQFF

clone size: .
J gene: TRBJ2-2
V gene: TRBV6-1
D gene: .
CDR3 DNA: TGTGCCAGCAGTGAATCAGAGGAGGAGCTGTTTTTT
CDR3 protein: CASSESEEELFF

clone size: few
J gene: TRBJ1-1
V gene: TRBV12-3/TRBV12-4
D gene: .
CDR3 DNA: TGTGCCAGCAGTTTAGAGGGGTTGGCTGAAGCTTTCTTT
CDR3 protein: CASSLEGLAEAFF

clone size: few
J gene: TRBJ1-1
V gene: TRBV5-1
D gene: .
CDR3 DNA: TGCGCCAGCAGGGGTGCGGGCCACATGAACACTGAAGCTTTCTTT
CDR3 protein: CASRGAGHMNTEAFF

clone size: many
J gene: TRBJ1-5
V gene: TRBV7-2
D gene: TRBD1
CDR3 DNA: TGTGCCAGCAGCCCGGGGACAGGGTACAATCAGCCCCAGCATTTT
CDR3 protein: CASSPGTGYNQPQHF

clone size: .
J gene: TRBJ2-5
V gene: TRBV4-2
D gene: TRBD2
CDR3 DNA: TGTGCCAGCAGCCAGATAAGCGGGGGGGGCCAAGAGACCCAGTACTTC
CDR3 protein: CASSQISGGGQETQYF

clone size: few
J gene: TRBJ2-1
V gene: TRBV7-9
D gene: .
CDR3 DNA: TGTGCCAGCAGCTTCCACAGCCGGGCCTACAATGAGCAGTTCTTC
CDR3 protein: CASSFHSRAYNEQFF

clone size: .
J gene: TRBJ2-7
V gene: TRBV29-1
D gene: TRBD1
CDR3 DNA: TGCAGCGCCAGCCCCGGACAGGGGGCCTACGAGCAGTACTTC
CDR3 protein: CSASPGQGAYEQYF

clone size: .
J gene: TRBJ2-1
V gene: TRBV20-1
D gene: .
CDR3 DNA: TGCAGTGCTAGAGACAGGGCCTTAGTACACGGCTCCTACAATGAGCAGTTCTTC
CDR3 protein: CSARDRALVHGSYNEQFF

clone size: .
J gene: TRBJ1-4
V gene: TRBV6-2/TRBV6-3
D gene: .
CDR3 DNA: TGTGCCAGCGCTCCACCAACTAATGAAAAACTGTTTTTT
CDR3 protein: CASAPPTNEKLFF

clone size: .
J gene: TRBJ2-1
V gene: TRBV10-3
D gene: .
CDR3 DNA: TGTGCCACGGACAGCTCCAATGAGCAGTTCTTC
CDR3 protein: CATDSSNEQFF

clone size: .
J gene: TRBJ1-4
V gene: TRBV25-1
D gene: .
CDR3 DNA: TGTGCCAGCAGTGAGGGAGCTAATGAAAAACTGTTTTTT
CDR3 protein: CASSEGANEKLFF

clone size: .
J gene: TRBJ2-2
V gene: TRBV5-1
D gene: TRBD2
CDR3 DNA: TGCGCCAGCCGACCAAGGGCTAGCGGGAGTACCGGGGAGCTGTTTTTT
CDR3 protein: CASRPRASGSTGELFF

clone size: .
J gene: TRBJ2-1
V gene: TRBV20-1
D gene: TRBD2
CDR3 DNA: TGCAGTGCTCCCTTGGGGCTAGCGGGGGGAAATGAGCAGTTCTTC
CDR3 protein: CSAPLGLAGGNEQFF

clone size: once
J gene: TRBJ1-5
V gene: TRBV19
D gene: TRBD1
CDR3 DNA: TGTGCCAGTAGTATGGGGGACAGCAGCAATCAGCCCCAGCATTTT
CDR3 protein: CASSMGDSSNQPQHF

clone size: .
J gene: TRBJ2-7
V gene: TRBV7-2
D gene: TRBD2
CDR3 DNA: TGTGCCAGCAGCTTAGAGGGGACTAGCGGGAGCTACGAGCAGTACTTC
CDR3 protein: CASSLEGTSGSYEQYF

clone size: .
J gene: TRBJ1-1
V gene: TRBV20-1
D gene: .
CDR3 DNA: TGCAGTGCTAGCAACCAAAACGGGAATGAAGCTTTCTTT
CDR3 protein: CSASNQNGNEAFF

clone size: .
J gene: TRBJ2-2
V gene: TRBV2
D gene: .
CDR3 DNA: TGTGCCAGCCGGGCCGTCGTGGCCGGGGAGCTGTTTTTT
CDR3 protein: CASRAVVAGELFF

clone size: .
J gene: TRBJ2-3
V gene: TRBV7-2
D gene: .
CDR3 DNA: TGTGCCAGCAGCTTAGGGAGTGGACGGGGCACAGATACGCAGTATTTT
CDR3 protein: CASSLGSGRGTDTQYF

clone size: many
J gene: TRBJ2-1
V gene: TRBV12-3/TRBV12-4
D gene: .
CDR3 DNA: TGTGCCAGCACAACGGGAGTGGGTTCGGGGAATGAGCAGTTCTTC
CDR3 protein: CASTTGVGSGNEQFF

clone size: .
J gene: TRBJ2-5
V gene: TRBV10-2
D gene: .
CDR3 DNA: TGCGCCAGCACTCCGGGACAAAAAGAGACCCAGTACTTC
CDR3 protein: CASTPGQKETQYF

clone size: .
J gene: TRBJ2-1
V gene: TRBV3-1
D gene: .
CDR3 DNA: TGTGCCAGCAGCCAAGCCTTGACTAATGAGCAGTTCTTC
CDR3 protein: CASSQALTNEQFF

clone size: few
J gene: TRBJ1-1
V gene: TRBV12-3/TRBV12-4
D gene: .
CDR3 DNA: TGTGCCAGCAGCCCCCTCCCCCGTCCTGTGTACACTGAAGCTTTCTTT
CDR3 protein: CASSPLPRPVYTEAFF

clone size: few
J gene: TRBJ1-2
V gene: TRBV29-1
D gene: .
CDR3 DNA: TGCAGCGCCCCTCACGGTGACTATGGCTACACCTTC
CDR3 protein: CSAPHGDYGYTF

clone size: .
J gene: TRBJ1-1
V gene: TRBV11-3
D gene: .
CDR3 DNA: TGTGCCAGCAGCTCCCCTACCGGTGAAGCTTTCTTT
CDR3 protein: CASSSPTGEAFF

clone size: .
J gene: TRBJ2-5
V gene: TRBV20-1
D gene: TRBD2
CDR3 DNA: TGCAGTGCTCATACGTCTATGGGGGGGCAAGAGACCCAGTACTTC
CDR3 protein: CSAHTSMGGQETQYF